Each of the 26 T cell receptor beta chains below was sequenced from the same sample in a study of CD8 T cells in Susac syndrome. Random hexamers were used to reverse transcribe roughly 0.45 to 1 ug of RNA. A single record per CDR3 protein comes from TCRdb applying MiXCR to the immunoSEQ multiplex PCR reads. The sample holds about 150,000 distinct CDR3 sequences, approximately 95% seen once. Sequencing input: CD8+ T cells from PBMCs. These receptors all stem from a human donor with Susac syndrome.

V usage is TRBV18 and J usage is TRBJ2-7, with D hard to call. The CDR3 consists of 16 residues. Trimming cost V 1 base and J 3 bases, with 16 bases left between them. CDR1 and CDR2 (germline): KGHSH, LQKENI. Written as DNA, the CDR3 is TGTGCCAGCTCACCACGGAACTCCCAGGTCGGCTACGAGCAGTACTTC. Its translation: CASSPRNSQVGYEQYF. Filled out from reference TRBV18 and TRBJ2-7, the complete variable domain reads NAGVMQNPRHLVRRRGQEARLRCSPMKGHSHVYWYRQLPEEGLKFMVYLQKENIIDESGMPKERFSAEFPKEGPSILRIQQVVRGDSAAYFCASSPRNSQVGYEQYFGPGTRLTVT.

The chain joins TRBV5-4 to TRBJ2-7; TRBD2 aligns across 14 bases. This CDR3 is 16 amino acids long. Germline CDR1 SGHNT, CDR2 YYREEE (reference sequence). Losses at the gene ends were 4 bases for V and 7 bases for J; bases not matched to a gene: 10. CDR3 nucleotide sequence: TGTGCCAGCAGCAAGGGACTAGCGGGAGATGTGAGAGAGCAGTACTTC. Translating it yields CASSKGLAGDVREQYF.

Written as DNA, the CDR3 is TGTGCCAGCAGTCCTCCGGGACAGTACTACGAGCAGTACTTC. It yields the protein CASSPPGQYYEQYF. The genes are TRBV6-5 and TRBJ2-7; 7 bases agree with TRBD1. The trim removed 5 bases at V and 3 bases at J, leaving 7 bases unmatched. CDR1 is MNHEY and CDR2 is SVGAGI in the germline V gene. CDR3 length: 14 amino acids.

This sequence joins TRBV3-1 and TRBJ2-3; D possibly matches TRBD1 or TRBD2 (6 bases each). The length of the CDR3 is 16 residues. The ends were cut back, 0 bases at V and 2 bases at J, with 12 bases in the middle. Germline values: CDR1 LGHDT, CDR2 YNNKEL (reference sequence). The CDR3, as DNA: TGTGCCAGCAGCCAAGATTGGGGGGCCCACACAGATACGCAGTATTTT. Amino acid sequence: CASSQDWGAHTDTQYF.

This clonotype showed up just once. The chain uses TRBV29-1 and TRBJ2-5; no firm D call. The CDR3 loop spans 10 amino acids. Germline-derived CDR1 and CDR2 are SQVTM and ANQGSEA. Between the trimmed V and J ends, which lost 7 bases and 3 bases, there was a span of 6 bases. CDR3 sequence reads: CSGQEETQYF. DNA for the CDR3: TGCAGCGGACAAGAAGAGACCCAGTACTTC.

CDR3 coding DNA: TGCGCCAGCAGCATTAACATGAACACTGAAGCTTTCTTT. This codes for CASSINMNTEAFF. The genes are TRBV5-1 and TRBJ1-1; D uncertain. This CDR3 is 13 amino acids long. Germline-derived CDR1 and CDR2 are SGHRS and YFSETQ. V lost 4 bases to trimming and J lost 0 bases, with 7 bases between them.

The chain joins TRBV12-3 or TRBV12-4 to TRBJ2-1; 9 bases fit TRBD2. V lost 1 base, J lost 3 bases, and 4 bases stayed unmatched. The CDR3 covers 16 residues. The CDR3 nucleotides are TGTGCCAGCAGTTTAGGGGGGACTAGCAGCTACAATGAGCAGTTCTTC. This codes for CASSLGGTSSYNEQFF.

This chain joins TRBV14 and TRBJ2-1; TRBD2 is a possible D gene (6 bases). The germline V gene has CDR1 SGHDN and CDR2 FVKESK. Trimming took off 2 bases at V and 7 bases at J, with 12 bases between the two ends. The CDR3 has 14 amino acids. CDR3 region: CASSQSGSWNEQFF. CDR3 DNA sequence: TGTGCCAGCAGCCAAAGCGGGTCTTGGAATGAGCAGTTCTTC.

V usage is TRBV7-9 and J usage is TRBJ1-2; D is perhaps TRBD1 (5 bases). Germline V CDR1 and CDR2: SEHNR, FQNEAQ (reference sequence). This CDR3 has 14 residues. The V gene lost 1 base and the J gene lost 2 bases, with 8 bases spanning the gap. CDR3 sequence: CASSLDGANYGYTF. As DNA, the CDR3 is TGTGCCAGCAGCTTAGACGGGGCCAACTATGGCTACACCTTC. The full variable domain, rest sourced from reference TRBV7-9 and TRBJ1-2, is DTGVSQNPRHKITKRGQNVTFRCDPISEHNRLYWYRQTLGQGPEFLTYFQNEAQLEKSRLLSDRFSAERPKGSFSTLEIQRTEQGDSAMYLCASSLDGANYGYTFGSGTRLTVV.

CDR3 sequence: CASSSPENEQFF. The CDR3 region has the DNA TGCGCCAGCAGCTCCCCAGAGAATGAGCAGTTCTTC. The rearrangement joins TRBV5-1 to TRBJ2-1, with D hard to call. The CDR3 length is 12 residues. The germline V and J ends were trimmed by 3 bases and 7 bases, with 8 bases remaining between them. Germline lookup yields CDR1 SGHRS and CDR2 YFSETQ.

The chain is built from TRBV6-5 and TRBJ2-1, with D perhaps TRBD1 or TRBD2 (5 bases each). The ends were cut back, 5 bases at V and 8 bases at J, with 13 bases in the middle. The germline CDR1 and CDR2 sequences are MNHEY and SVGAGI. This CDR3 region has 13 residues. The CDR3 spells CASSPGLGDEQFF. The CDR3 region has the DNA TGTGCCAGCAGTCCGGGGTTGGGGGATGAGCAGTTCTTC.

This clonotype has a single count. The J gene is TRBJ2-2, the V gene TRBV27; D is undetermined. Germline CDR1 reads MNHEY; CDR2 reads SMNVEV (reference sequence). V lost 4 bases and J lost 2, with 11 bases in between. This CDR3 is built from 15 residues. The CDR3 spells CASSYWNPNTGELFF. The DNA for the CDR3 is TGTGCCAGCAGTTATTGGAACCCCAACACCGGGGAGCTGTTTTTT.

The rearrangement links TRBV5-4 to TRBJ2-2; 10 bases map to TRBD2. The length of the CDR3 is 18 residues. The V and J ends lost 1 base and 3 bases, in that order; junction bases with no gene match: 9. Germline V CDR1 and CDR2: SGHNT, YYREEE (reference sequence). The CDR3 region is CASSLLLSLAGDTGELFF. CDR3 nucleotide sequence: TGTGCCAGCAGCTTGCTATTATCCCTAGCGGGAGACACCGGGGAGCTGTTTTTT.

The chain carries TRBV6-6 and TRBJ1-4; D is undetermined. The V gene lost 1 base and the J gene lost 6 bases, with 12 bases spanning the gap. Germline V gene sequence: CDR1 MNHNY, CDR2 SVGAGI (reference sequence). The CDR3 length is 15 residues. For the CDR3, the DNA is TGTGCCAGCAGTTACTACCCCGGAAGGGATGAAAAACTGTTTTTT. It translates to CASSYYPGRDEKLFF.

This rearrangement joins TRBV9 to TRBJ2-1; a weak D match, TRBD2 (5 bases). CDR3 size: 14 residues. Trimming took 4 bases from V and 3 from J, leaving 11 bases between them. CDR1 SGDLS and CDR2 YYNGEE come from the germline V gene. This CDR3 reads CASSPNGDYNEQFF. The CDR3 DNA follows: TGTGCCAGCAGCCCGAACGGGGACTACAATGAGCAGTTCTTC.

The V and J genes are TRBV3-1 and TRBJ1-2; D gene ambiguous. Germline V gene lookup returns CDR1 LGHDT and CDR2 YNNKEL (reference sequence). CDR3 length: 17 amino acids. Trimming stripped 1 base from V and 8 bases from J, with 23 bases between. The CDR3 region is CASSQGVRETPTWGYTF. CDR3 DNA: TGTGCCAGCAGCCAAGGAGTTCGGGAGACACCTACTTGGGGCTACACCTTC.

This chain uses TRBV28 with TRBJ2-7; 8 nucleotides align to TRBD1. This CDR3 spans 16 amino acids. V shed 5 bases, J shed 6 bases, and the junction held 15 bases outside the gene matches. Germline V lookup: CDR1 MDHEN, CDR2 SYDVKM. The CDR3 DNA follows: TGTGCCAGCAGTCCCCCCGATCAGGGGGCTTTGATCGAGCAGTACTTC. The encoded protein is CASSPPDQGALIEQYF.

The V and J genes are TRBV3-1 and TRBJ2-7, with TRBD2 matching 8 bases. The trim removed 5 bases at V and 2 bases at J, leaving 8 bases unmatched. The CDR3 is made up of 15 amino acids. Germline loops: CDR1 LGHDT, CDR2 YNNKEL (reference sequence). The CDR3 is CASSVSAGGTYEQYF. CDR3 coding DNA: TGTGCCAGCAGCGTATCTGCGGGAGGAACCTACGAGCAGTACTTC.

This chain connects TRBV18 to TRBJ2-7; 9 bases match TRBD1. Trimming removed 3 bases from V and 5 bases from J; junction bases left unmatched: 14. The length of the CDR3 is 17 residues. CDR1 and CDR2 from the germline V gene are KGHSH and LQKENI. The CDR3, as DNA: TGTGCCAGCTCACCGTCCCCATGGGACAGGGTCCTCCACGAGCAGTACTTC. Encoded protein: CASSPSPWDRVLHEQYF.

This rearrangement joins TRBV13 to TRBJ2-7; TRBD2 is a possible D gene (5 bases). Germline CDR1 reads PRHDT; CDR2 reads FYEKMQ (reference sequence). The CDR3 runs to 15 residues. V dropped 0 bases and J dropped 0 bases, with 9 bases sitting between them. The CDR3 region has the DNA TGTGCCAGCAGCTTAGGGGGAGTCCCCTCCTACGAGCAGTACTTC. Protein: CASSLGGVPSYEQYF.

In this sample, this clonotype turned up once. V usage is TRBV6-5 and J usage is TRBJ2-3, with D maybe TRBD2 (5 bases). The CDR3 is 13 amino acids. Germline V lookup: CDR1 MNHEY, CDR2 SVGAGI. Trimming pared 8 bases from V and 2 bases from J, leaving 11 bases between. This CDR3 reads CASGLRDTDTQYF. CDR3 nucleotide sequence: TGTGCCAGCGGGTTGAGGGACACAGATACGCAGTATTTT.

This sequence joins TRBV6-5 and TRBJ2-3, with D possibly TRBD1 on 5 matching bases. The CDR3 spans 15 residues. The V end lost 0 bases, the J end lost 3 bases, and 10 bases lay between the germline ends. CDR1 and CDR2 (germline): MNHEY, SVGAGI. The CDR3 coding sequence is TGTGCCAGCAGTTACTCGAAGGGGTCAACAGATACGCAGTATTTT. Residues: CASSYSKGSTDTQYF.

The chain links TRBV19 to TRBJ2-2; 7 nucleotides align to TRBD2. CDR1 is LNHDA and CDR2 is SQIVND in the germline V gene (reference sequence). The CDR3 runs 16 residues. Losses at the gene ends were 4 bases for V and 2 bases for J; bases not matched to a gene: 7. The CDR3 is CASSNGLGENTGELFF. The CDR3 DNA follows: TGTGCCAGTAGTAACGGACTAGGAGAAAACACCGGGGAGCTGTTTTTT.

The rearrangement joins TRBV3-1 to TRBJ1-2; a possible D gene is TRBD1 (6 bases). CDR1 is LGHDT and CDR2 is YNNKEL in the germline V gene (reference sequence). The germline V and J ends were trimmed by 5 bases and 6 bases, with 10 bases remaining between them. The CDR3 loop spans 12 amino acids. CDR3 sequence reads: CASSSRQDGYTF. The CDR3, as DNA: TGTGCCAGCAGCTCGCGACAGGATGGCTACACCTTC. Full variable domain (remainder filled in from reference TRBV3-1 and TRBJ1-2): DTAVSQTPKYLVTQMGNDKSIKCEQNLGHDTMYWYKQDSKKFLKIMFSYNNKELIINETVPNRFSPKSPDKAHLNLHINSLELGDSAVYFCASSSRQDGYTFGSGTRLTVV.

CDR3 protein: CASSLSGPMNTEAFF. CDR3 sequence (DNA): TGTGCCAGCAGTTTATCAGGGCCAATGAACACTGAAGCTTTCTTT. The V call is TRBV27, the J call TRBJ1-1, with D unclear. Trimming removed 0 bases at V and 0 bases at J, with 8 bases between. This CDR3 has 15 residues. Germline CDR1 and CDR2: MNHEY and SMNVEV (reference sequence).

V is TRBV14 and J is TRBJ2-1, with 8 bases that match TRBD1. The CDR3 length is 13 residues. The germline gives CDR1 SGHDN, CDR2 FVKESK. Trimming at V came to 8 bases and at J to 4 bases, leaving 4 bases not matched to a gene. The CDR3, as DNA: TGTGCCAGCCGCTGGACAGGGTACAATGAGCAGTTCTTC. Its translation: CASRWTGYNEQFF. Supplemented by reference TRBV14 and TRBJ2-1, the full variable domain reads EAGVTQFPSHSVIEKGQTVTLRCDPISGHDNLYWYRRVMGKEIKFLLHFVKESKQDESGMPNNRFLAERTGGTYSTLKVQPAELEDSGVYFCASRWTGYNEQFFGPGTRLTVL.